Shown below are 10 T cell receptor beta chains from a single sample sequenced in a study of blood T cell repertoires in COVID-19. The data were produced by immunoSEQ multiplex PCR, yet TCRdb's version contains in-frame clones alone and is incomplete. The sample shows around 180,000 clones, around 82% of them seen only once. The sample taken for sequencing was peripheral blood. Receptors were obtained from an elderly woman with acute or convalescent COVID-19.

CDR3 in amino acids: CASSLTGTSADTQYF. The CDR3 DNA is TGTGCCAGCAGCTTAACGGGGACTAGCGCAGATACGCAGTATTTT. This chain connects TRBV7-2 to TRBJ2-3; 10 positions match TRBD2. Germline V gene lookup returns CDR1 SGHTA and CDR2 FQGNSA. V was pared by 2 bases and J by 4 bases, with 3 bases of the junction left unmatched. The CDR3 consists of 15 residues.

The rearrangement links TRBV2 to TRBJ1-4; D may be TRBD1 (6 bases). The V and J ends lost 4 bases and 8 bases respectively, with 14 bases between them. This CDR3 is 14 amino acids long. The germline V gene encodes CDR1 SNHLY and CDR2 FYNNEI. This CDR3 is CASSGGGAGEKLFF. CDR3 DNA sequence: TGTGCCAGCAGTGGCGGGGGGGCTGGGGAAAAACTGTTTTTT.

V usage is TRBV10-2 and J usage is TRBJ2-7, with 12 bases matching TRBD2. From germline, CDR1 is WSHSY and CDR2 SAAADI. This CDR3 has 16 amino acids. Trimming cost V 2 bases and J 4 bases; bases outside gene matches: 6. The CDR3: CASSEPRTSGVYEQYF. The DNA of the CDR3 is TGCGCCAGCAGTGAGCCCCGGACTAGCGGGGTTTACGAGCAGTACTTC.

This sequence joins TRBV7-2 and TRBJ2-5, with D unclear. The V gene's germline CDR1 is SGHTA and CDR2 FQGNSA. Trimming cost V 0 bases and J 4 bases, with 3 bases left between them. This CDR3 region has 12 residues. The CDR3 nucleotides are TGTGCCAGCAGCTTAGCTAGAGAGACCCAGTACTTC. This gives the protein CASSLARETQYF.

By sample fraction, this clone is medium-sized. The chain links TRBV2 to TRBJ2-1, with 13 bases that match TRBD2. The CDR3 sequence is 17 residues long. Germline V gene lookup returns CDR1 SNHLY and CDR2 FYNNEI. V gave up 4 bases and J gave up 8 bases; unmatched junction bases: 11. In nucleotides, the CDR3 is TGTGCCAGCAGTGGGGCCCCGGGACTAGCGGGATTAGATGAGCAGTTCTTC. This gives the protein CASSGAPGLAGLDEQFF.

The sample holds one count of this clone. The chain uses TRBV7-8 and TRBJ1-4; TRBD1 agrees at 11 bases. V dropped 5 bases and J dropped 6; count of bases not matched to a gene: 8. Germline lookup yields CDR1 SGHVS and CDR2 FQNEAQ. This CDR3 region has 16 residues. The CDR3 region has the DNA TGTGCCAGCAGCCCTGGGGACAGGGGGGGCTATGAAAAACTGTTTTTT. Its protein product is CASSPGDRGGYEKLFF.

This clone came up once. Other DNA variants within this sample encode the same CDR3. The chain employs TRBV29-1 and TRBJ1-5; TRBD1 matches at 8 bases. Trimming removed 6 bases from V and 5 bases from J; junction bases left unmatched: 3. The CDR3 extends over 12 amino acids. Germline CDR1 reads SQVTM; CDR2 reads ANQGSEA. The CDR3 region has the DNA TGCAGCGTAGGACAGGGAGATCAGCCCCAGCATTTT. Its translation: CSVGQGDQPQHF.

The V and J genes are TRBV6-5 and TRBJ2-7; D unclear. Per the germline V gene, CDR1 is MNHEY and CDR2 is SVGAGI. The V and J ends lost 4 bases and 2 bases respectively, with 12 bases between them. The CDR3 consists of 14 residues. In DNA, the CDR3 is TGTGCCAGCAGTTCCACTTTAATGGCCTACGAGCAGTACTTC. Translated, it gives CASSSTLMAYEQYF.

The chain is built from TRBV11-2 and TRBJ2-5; D possibly corresponds to TRBD2 (6 bases). With 1 base removed from V and 5 bases from J, the gap between germline ends came to 11 bases. This CDR3 is 14 amino acids long. CDR1 and CDR2 (germline): SGHAT, FQNNGV. The CDR3 is CASSLGPGGETQYF. CDR3 nucleotide sequence: TGTGCCAGCAGCTTAGGGCCTGGGGGGGAGACCCAGTACTTC.

The V gene is TRBV6-5, the J gene TRBJ1-6, with D uncertain. This CDR3 spans 14 amino acids. Trimming shortened V by 6 bases and J by 9 bases, and 15 bases separated the two germline ends. Germline V CDR1 and CDR2: MNHEY, SVGAGI. The CDR3 loop reads CASSPSELSSPLHF. As DNA, the CDR3 is TGTGCCAGCAGCCCCTCTGAGCTAAGTTCACCCCTCCACTTT.